This TCR beta chain was found in a study of CD8 T cells in ankylosing spondylitis. Study-wide findings and caveats: Disease-linked clones reportedly showed significant enrichment in matched ankylosing spondylitis synovial fluid.

Trimming removed 7 bases from V and 2 bases from J, with 22 bases in between. Germline CDR1 and CDR2: SQVTM and ANQGSEA. The CDR3 totals 16 residues. From the 5' RACE reads, TCRdb called clonotypes with MiXCR, one entry per CDR3 protein. The sample contains hundreds of thousands of distinct CDR3 sequences, around a quarter of which appear only once. This clonotype was counted ten times or more. Its antigen is not identified. Sequencing used blood, either unsorted or a sorted T cell fraction (not recorded which). This sequence was found in a male donor with ankylosing spondylitis or in good health (not recorded which). This chain links TRBV29-1 with TRBJ2-3, with D unclear. In DNA, the CDR3 is TGCAGCGCCCAAAGGGATCAAGAAGACCCCACAGATACGCAGTATTTT. This sequence encodes CSAQRDQEDPTDTQYF.